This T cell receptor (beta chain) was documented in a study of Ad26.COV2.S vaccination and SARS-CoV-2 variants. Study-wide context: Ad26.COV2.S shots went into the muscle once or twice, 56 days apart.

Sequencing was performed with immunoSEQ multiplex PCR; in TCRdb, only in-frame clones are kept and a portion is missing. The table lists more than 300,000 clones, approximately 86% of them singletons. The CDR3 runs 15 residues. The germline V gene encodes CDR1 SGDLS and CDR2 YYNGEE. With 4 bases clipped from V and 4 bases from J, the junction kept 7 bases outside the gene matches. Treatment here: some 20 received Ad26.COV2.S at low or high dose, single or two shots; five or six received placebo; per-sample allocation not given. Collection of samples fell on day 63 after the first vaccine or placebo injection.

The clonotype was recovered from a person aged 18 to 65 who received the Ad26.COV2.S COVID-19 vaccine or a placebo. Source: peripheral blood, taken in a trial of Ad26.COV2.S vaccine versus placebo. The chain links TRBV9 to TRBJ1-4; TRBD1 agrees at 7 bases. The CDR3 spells CASSLGTVLNEKLFF. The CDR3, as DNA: TGTGCCAGCAGCTTGGGGACAGTACTTAATGAAAAACTGTTTTTT. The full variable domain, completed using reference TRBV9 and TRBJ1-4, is DSGVTQTPKHLITATGQRVTLRCSPRSGDLSVYWYQQSLDQGLQFLIQYYNGEERAKGNILERFSAQQFPDLHSELNLSSLELGDSALYFCASSLGTVLNEKLFFGSGTQLSVL.